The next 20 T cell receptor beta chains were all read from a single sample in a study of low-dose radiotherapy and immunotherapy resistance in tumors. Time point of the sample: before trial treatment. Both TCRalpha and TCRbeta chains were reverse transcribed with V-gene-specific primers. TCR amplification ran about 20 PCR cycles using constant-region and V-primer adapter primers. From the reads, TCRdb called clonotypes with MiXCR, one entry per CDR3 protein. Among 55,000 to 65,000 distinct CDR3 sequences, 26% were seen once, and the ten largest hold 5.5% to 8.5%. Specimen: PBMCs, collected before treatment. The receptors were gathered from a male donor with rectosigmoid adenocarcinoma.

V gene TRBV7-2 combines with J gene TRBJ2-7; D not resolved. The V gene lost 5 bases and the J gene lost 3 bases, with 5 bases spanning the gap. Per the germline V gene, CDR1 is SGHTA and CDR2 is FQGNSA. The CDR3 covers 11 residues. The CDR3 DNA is TGTGCCAGCAGCGCCGACTACGAGCAGTACTTC. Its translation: CASSADYEQYF. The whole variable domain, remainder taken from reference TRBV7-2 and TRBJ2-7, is GAGVSQSPSNKVTEKGKDVELRCDPISGHTALYWYRQSLGQGLEFLIYFQGNSAPDKSGLPSDRFSAERTGGSVSTLTIQRTQQEDSAVYLCASSADYEQYFGPGTRLTVT.

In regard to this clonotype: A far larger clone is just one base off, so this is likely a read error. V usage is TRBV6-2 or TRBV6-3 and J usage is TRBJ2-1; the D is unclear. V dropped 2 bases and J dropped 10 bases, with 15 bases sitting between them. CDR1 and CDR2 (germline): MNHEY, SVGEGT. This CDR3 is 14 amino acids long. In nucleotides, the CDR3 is TGTGCCAGCAGTTACGGCGGCCCCAAGGGCGAGCAGTTCTTC. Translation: CASSYGGPKGEQFF.

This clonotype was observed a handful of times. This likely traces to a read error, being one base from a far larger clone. CDR3 loop: CASSLSGPEQFF. CDR3 sequence (DNA): TGTGCCAGCAGTTTGTCAGGGCCCGAGCAGTTCTTC. This chain links TRBV28 with TRBJ2-1, with D possibly TRBD1 on 5 matching bases. CDR1 is MDHEN and CDR2 is SYDVKM in the germline V gene. Trimming cost V 3 bases and J 10 bases, with 10 bases left between them. This CDR3 has 12 residues.

The CDR3: CASSEFFYNEQFF. CDR3 bases: TGTGCCAGCAGTGAATTCTTCTACAATGAGCAGTTCTTC. This rearrangement joins TRBV6-1 to TRBJ2-1, with D unresolved. V dropped 2 bases and J dropped 3 bases, with 5 bases sitting between them. The CDR3 has 13 residues. Germline CDR1 is MNHNS and CDR2 is SASEGT.

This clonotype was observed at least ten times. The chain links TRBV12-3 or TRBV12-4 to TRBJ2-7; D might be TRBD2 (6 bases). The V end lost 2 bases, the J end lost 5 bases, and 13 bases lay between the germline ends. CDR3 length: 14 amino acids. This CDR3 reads CASSLSGGFDEQYF. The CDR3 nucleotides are TGTGCCAGCAGTTTATCCGGAGGGTTCGACGAGCAGTACTTC.

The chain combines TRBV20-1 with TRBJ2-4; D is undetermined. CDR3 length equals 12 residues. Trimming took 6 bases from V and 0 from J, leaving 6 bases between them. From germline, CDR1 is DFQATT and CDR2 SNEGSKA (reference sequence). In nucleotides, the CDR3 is TGCAGTGCGGAATTAGCCAAAAACATTCAGTACTTC. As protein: CSAELAKNIQYF.

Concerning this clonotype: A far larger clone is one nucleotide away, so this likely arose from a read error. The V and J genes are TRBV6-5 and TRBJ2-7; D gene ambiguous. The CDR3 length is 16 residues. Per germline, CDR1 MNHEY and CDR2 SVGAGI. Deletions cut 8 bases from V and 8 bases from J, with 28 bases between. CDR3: CASRCGSHSPLYKQYF. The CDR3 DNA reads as TGTGCCAGCCGTTGTGGATCACACTCTCCTCTTTACAAGCAGTACTTC.

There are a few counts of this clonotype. The CDR3 reads CATSESPQVAQYF. CDR3 coding DNA: TGTGCCACCAGTGAAAGCCCCCAAGTGGCCCAGTACTTC. V gene TRBV24-1 combines with J gene TRBJ2-5; D is undetermined. The V end lost 4 bases, the J end lost 9 bases, and 14 bases lay between the germline ends. CDR3 length equals 13 residues. CDR1 is KGHDR, CDR2 SFDVKD, per germline.

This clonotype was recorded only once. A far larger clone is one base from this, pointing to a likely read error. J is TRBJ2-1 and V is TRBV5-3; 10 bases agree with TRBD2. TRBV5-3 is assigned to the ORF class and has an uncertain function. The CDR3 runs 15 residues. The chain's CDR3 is CASSLEVGLAAEQFF. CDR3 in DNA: TGTGCCAGCAGCTTGGAAGTAGGACTAGCGGCAGAGCAGTTCTTC.

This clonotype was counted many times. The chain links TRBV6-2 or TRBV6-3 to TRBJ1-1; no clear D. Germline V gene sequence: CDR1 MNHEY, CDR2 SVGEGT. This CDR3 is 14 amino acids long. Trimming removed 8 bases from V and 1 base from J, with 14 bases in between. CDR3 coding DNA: TGTGCCAGCGCCCCTTACGACCCGAACACTGAAGCTTTCTTT. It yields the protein CASAPYDPNTEAFF.

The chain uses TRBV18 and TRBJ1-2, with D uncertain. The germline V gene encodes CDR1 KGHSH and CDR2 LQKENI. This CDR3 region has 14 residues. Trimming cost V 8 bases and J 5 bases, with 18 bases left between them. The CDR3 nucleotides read TGTGCCAGCGCTCCCGTCGGCCAGGAATATGGCTACACCTTC. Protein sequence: CASAPVGQEYGYTF.

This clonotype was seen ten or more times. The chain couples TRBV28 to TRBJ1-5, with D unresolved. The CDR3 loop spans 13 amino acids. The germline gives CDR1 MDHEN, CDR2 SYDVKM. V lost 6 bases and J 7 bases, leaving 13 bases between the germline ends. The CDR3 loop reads CASRSPPGQPQHF. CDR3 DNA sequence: TGTGCCAGCAGATCTCCCCCCGGACAGCCCCAGCATTTT.

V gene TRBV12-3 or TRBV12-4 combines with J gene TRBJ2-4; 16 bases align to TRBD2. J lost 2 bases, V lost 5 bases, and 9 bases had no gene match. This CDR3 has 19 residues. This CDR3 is CASSPGLAGGPGTKNIQYF. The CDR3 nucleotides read TGTGCCAGCAGTCCGGGACTAGCGGGGGGGCCTGGTACCAAAAACATTCAGTACTTC.

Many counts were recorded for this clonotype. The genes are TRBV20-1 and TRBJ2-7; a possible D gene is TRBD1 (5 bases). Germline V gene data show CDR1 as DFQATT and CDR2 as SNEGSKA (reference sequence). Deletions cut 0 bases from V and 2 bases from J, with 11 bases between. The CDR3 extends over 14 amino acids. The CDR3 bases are TGCAGTGCTAGAGATCAGGGAAGACCCTACGAGCAGTACTTC. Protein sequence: CSARDQGRPYEQYF.

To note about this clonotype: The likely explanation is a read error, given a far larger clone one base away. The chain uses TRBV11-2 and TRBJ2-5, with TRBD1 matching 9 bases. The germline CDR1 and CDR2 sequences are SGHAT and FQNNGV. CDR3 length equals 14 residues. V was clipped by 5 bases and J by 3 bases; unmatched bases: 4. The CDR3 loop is CASSLGTGKETQYF. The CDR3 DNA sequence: TGTGCCAGCAGCCTCGGGACAGGGAAAGAGACCCAGTACTTC.

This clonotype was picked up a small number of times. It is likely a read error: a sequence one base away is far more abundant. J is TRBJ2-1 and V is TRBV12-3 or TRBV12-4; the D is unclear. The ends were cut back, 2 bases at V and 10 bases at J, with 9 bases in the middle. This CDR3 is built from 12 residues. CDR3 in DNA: TGTGCCAGCAGTTTACACCTCCTCGAGCAGTTCTTC. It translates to CASSLHLLEQFF.

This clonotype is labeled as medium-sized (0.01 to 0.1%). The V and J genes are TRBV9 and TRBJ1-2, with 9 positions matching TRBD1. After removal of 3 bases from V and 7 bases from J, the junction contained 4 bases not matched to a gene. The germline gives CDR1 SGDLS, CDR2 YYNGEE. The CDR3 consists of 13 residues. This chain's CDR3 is CASSGTGGRGYTF. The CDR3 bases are TGTGCCAGCAGCGGTACAGGGGGCCGTGGCTACACCTTC.

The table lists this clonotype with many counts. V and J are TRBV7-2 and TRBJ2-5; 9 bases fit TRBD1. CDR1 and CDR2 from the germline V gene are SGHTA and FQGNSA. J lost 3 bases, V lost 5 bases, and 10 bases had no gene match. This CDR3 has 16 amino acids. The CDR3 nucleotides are TGTGCCAGCAGCGCCCTCGGGACAGGGCTAAAAGAGACCCAGTACTTC. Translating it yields CASSALGTGLKETQYF.

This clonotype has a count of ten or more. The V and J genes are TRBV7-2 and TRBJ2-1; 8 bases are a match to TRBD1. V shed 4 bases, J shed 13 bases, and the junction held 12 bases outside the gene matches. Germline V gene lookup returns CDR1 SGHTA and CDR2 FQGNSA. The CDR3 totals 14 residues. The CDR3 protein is CASSSLTGALPQFF. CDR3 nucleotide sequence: TGTGCCAGCAGCTCTTTGACAGGGGCCCTGCCCCAGTTCTTC. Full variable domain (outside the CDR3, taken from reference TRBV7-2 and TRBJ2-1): GAGVSQSPSNKVTEKGKDVELRCDPISGHTALYWYRQSLGQGLEFLIYFQGNSAPDKSGLPSDRFSAERTGGSVSTLTIQRTQQEDSAVYLCASSSLTGALPQFFGPGTRLTVL.

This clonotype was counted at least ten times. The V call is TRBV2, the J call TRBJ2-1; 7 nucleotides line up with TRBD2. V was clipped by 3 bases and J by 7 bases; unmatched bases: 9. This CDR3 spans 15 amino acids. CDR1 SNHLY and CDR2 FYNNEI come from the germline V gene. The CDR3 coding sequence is TGTGCCAGCAGTGAGTTAAGCGGGACCCAGAATGAGCAGTTCTTC. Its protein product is CASSELSGTQNEQFF.